The clone carrying this T cell receptor (beta chain) was found many times. The data were taken from a study of blood T cells in healthy people across ages. Then a second PCR, running about 7 to 11 cycles, was carried out with a sample-barcoded 5' primer and a J-beta primer mix. Each cDNA molecule was tagged by a template-switch adaptor that had 12 random nucleotides. TCRdb ran MiXCR on the 5' RACE reads and lists one entry per CDR3 protein. Of 1.5 million to 2 million distinct CDR3 sequences listed, roughly 52% are singletons. V trimming: 3 bases; J trimming: 3 bases; junction bases outside the gene matches: 6. CDR3 length: 14 residues. Germline V gene sequence: CDR1 SQVTM, CDR2 ANQGSEA.

The clonotype comes from a middle-aged woman in good health. Sequences were obtained from blood. The chain couples TRBV29-1 to TRBJ2-3, with 7 bases identical to TRBD1. CDR3 DNA sequence: TGCAGCGTTGATCGACAGGGTTCAACAGATACGCAGTATTTT. Translated: CSVDRQGSTDTQYF.